The present T cell receptor (beta chain) was sequenced within a study of shared clonotypes between healthy human individuals. Study summary: Every donor yielded three CD4 naive, three CD4 memory, two CD8 naive and one CD8 memory plate. General study findings and limits: Estimated richness was generally greater in naive than memory subsets. Incomplete sequencing of sorted subsets was indicated by rarefaction despite large depth.

A note on this clone: Its matching antigen is unknown.

The ends were cut back, 5 bases at V and 5 bases at J, with 9 bases in the middle. The CDR3 has 12 amino acids. Germline V gives CDR1 SQVTM, CDR2 ANQGSEA. The donor cohort consisted entirely of Caucasian adults residing in Nashville, Tennessee. The repertoire was sequenced with immunoSEQ multiplex PCR; TCRdb's copy has only in-frame clones and lacks some. The sample includes about 680,000 clones, 73% seen only once; the top ten take around 1.8%. The specimen sequenced was memory CD4+ T cells sorted from blood. Subset defined: CD45RA-negative fraction. This chain connects TRBV29-1 to TRBJ1-4; no reliable D call. This TCR came from a woman in her twenties or thirties in good health. The DNA of the CDR3 is TGCAGCGTTCAGGAGGCGAATGAAAAACTGTTTTTT. This gives the protein CSVQEANEKLFF.